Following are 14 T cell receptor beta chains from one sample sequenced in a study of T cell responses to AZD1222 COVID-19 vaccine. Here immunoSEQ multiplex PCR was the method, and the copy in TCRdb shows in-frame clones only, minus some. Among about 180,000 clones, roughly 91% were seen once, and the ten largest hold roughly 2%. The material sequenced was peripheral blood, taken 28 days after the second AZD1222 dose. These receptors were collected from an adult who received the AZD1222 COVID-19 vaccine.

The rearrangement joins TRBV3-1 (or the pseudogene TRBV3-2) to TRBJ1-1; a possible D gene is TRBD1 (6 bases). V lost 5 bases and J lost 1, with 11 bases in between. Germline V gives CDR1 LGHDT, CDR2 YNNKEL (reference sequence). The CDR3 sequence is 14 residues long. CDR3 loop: CASSSTGSNTEAFF. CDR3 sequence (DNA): TGTGCCAGCAGCTCCACAGGGTCGAACACTGAAGCTTTCTTT.

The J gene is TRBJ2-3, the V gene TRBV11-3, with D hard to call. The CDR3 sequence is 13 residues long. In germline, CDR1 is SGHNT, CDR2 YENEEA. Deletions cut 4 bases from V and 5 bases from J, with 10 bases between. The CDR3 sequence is CASSSISEDTQYF. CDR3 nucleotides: TGTGCCAGCAGCTCCATAAGTGAAGATACGCAGTATTTT.

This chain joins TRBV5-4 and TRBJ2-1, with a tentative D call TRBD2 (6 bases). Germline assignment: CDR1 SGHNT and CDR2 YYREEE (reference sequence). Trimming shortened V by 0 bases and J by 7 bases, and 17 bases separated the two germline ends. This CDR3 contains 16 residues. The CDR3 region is CASSLVSGRTRNEQFF. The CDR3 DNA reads TGTGCCAGCAGCTTGGTTTCCGGGAGAACGAGGAATGAGCAGTTCTTC.

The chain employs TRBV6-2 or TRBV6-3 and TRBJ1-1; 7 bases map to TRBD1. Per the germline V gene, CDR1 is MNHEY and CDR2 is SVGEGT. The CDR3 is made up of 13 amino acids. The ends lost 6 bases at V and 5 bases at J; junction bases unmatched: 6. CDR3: CASRPAGGTEAFF. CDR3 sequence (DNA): TGTGCCAGCAGACCTGCAGGGGGAACTGAAGCTTTCTTT.

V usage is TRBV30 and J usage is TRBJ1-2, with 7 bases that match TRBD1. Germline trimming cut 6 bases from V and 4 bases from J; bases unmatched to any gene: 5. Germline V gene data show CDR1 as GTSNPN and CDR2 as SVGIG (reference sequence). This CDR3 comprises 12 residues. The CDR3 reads CACTGQLYGYTF. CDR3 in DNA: TGTGCCTGTACGGGACAGCTCTATGGCTACACCTTC.

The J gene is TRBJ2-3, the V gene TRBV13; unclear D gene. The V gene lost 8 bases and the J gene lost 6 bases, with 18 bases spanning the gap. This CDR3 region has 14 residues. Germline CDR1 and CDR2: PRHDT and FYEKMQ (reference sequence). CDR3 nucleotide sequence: TGTGCCAGCCTGGTGGGATCCGAAGGGGATACGCAGTATTTT. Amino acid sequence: CASLVGSEGDTQYF. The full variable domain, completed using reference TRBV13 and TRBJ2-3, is AAGVIQSPRHLIKEKRETATLKCYPIPRHDTVYWYQQGPGQDPQFLISFYEKMQSDKGSIPDRFSAQQFSDYHSELNMSSLELGDSALYFCASLVGSEGDTQYFGPGTRLTVL.

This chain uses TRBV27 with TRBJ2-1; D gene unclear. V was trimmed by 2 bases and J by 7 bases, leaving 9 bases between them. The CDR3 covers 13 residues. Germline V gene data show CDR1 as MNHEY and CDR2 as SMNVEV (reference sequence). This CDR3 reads CASSLGSWNEQFF. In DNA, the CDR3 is TGTGCCAGCAGTTTAGGGTCATGGAATGAGCAGTTCTTC.

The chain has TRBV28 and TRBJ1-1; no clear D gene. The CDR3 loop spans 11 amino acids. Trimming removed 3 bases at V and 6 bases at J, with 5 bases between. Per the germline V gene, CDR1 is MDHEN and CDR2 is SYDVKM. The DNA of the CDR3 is TGTGCCAGCAGTTTGTGGGCTGAAGCTTTCTTT. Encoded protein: CASSLWAEAFF.

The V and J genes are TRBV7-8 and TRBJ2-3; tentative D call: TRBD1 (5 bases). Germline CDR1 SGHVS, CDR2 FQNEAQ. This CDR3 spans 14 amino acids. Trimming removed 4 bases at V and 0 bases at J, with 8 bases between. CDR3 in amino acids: CASSWGTSTDTQYF. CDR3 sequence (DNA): TGTGCCAGCAGCTGGGGCACTAGCACAGATACGCAGTATTTT. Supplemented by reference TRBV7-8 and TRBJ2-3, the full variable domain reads GAGVSQSPRYKVAKRGQDVALRCDPISGHVSLFWYQQALGQGPEFLTYFQNEAQLDKSGLPSDRFFAERPEGSVSTLKIQRTQQEDSAVYLCASSWGTSTDTQYFGPGTRLTVL.

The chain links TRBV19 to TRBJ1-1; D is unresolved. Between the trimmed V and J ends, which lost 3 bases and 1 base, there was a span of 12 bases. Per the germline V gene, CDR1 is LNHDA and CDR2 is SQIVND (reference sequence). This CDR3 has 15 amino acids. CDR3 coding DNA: TGTGCCAGTAGTATGTTCGTCGGTACGAACACTGAAGCTTTCTTT. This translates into CASSMFVGTNTEAFF.

In nucleotides, the CDR3 is TGTGCCAGCAGTTACTCTGGGACATCAATGTGGGACTACACCTTC. Protein product: CASSYSGTSMWDYTF. This sequence joins TRBV6-5 and TRBJ1-2, with D possibly matching TRBD1 (6 bases). Germline V lookup: CDR1 MNHEY, CDR2 SVGAGI. Trimming took 0 bases from V and 10 from J, leaving 18 bases between them. The CDR3 extends over 15 amino acids.

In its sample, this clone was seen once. This chain's CDR3 is CASSQVEGPSSYGYTF. CDR3 in DNA: TGCGCCAGCAGCCAAGTGGAAGGCCCCTCCAGCTATGGCTACACCTTC. V usage is TRBV4-3 and J usage is TRBJ1-2; no reliable D call. This CDR3 spans 16 amino acids. Germline V CDR1 and CDR2: LGHNA, YSLEER. The ends were cut back, 1 base at V and 4 bases at J, with 16 bases in the middle.

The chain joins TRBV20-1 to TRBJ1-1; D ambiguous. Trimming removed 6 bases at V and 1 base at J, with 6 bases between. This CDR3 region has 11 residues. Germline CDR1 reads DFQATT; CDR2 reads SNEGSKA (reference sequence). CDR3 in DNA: TGCAGTGCCGCTAAGAACACTGAAGCTTTCTTT. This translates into CSAAKNTEAFF.

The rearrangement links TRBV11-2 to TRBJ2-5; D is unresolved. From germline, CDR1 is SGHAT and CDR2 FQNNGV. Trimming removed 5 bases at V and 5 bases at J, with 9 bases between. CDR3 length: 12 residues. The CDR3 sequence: CASSLLQETQYF. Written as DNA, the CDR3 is TGTGCCAGCAGCCTGCTACAGGAGACCCAGTACTTC.